The T cell receptor (beta chain) under discussion was sequenced for a study of T cells in Graves' hyperthyroidism and ophthalmopathy. Study-wide background: The initial diagnosis was the point when peripheral blood was collected, ahead of any treatment.

CDR1 and CDR2 (germline): DFQATT, SNEGSKA (reference sequence). There are 14 residues in the CDR3. Unmatched junction bases numbered 10, after V lost 5 bases and J lost 6 bases. The study left out patients who had uncontrolled infection, other autoimmune disease, pregnancy or lactation. Clinicians diagnosed patients from clinical symptoms, serum thyroxine and TRAb, thyroid ultrasound and orbital computed tomography. Extraction of PBMCs used roughly 9.6 ml of fresh peripheral blood. Amplification yielded TCR beta CDR3 regions, with RNA transcripts as the source. The TCR CDR3 was amplified in a first-round RT-PCR using the HTBI primer set. In TCRdb, the multiplex PCR reads were re-called with MiXCR into one record per CDR3 protein. The sample holds a few hundred thousand distinct CDR3 sequences, about 16% seen once. This clonotype has more than one count but fewer than ten.

The sample taken for sequencing was blood. The receptor comes from a woman aged 25 to 39 with Graves' ophthalmopathy. The chain is built from TRBV20-1 and TRBJ1-1; 9 bases are shared with TRBD1. The chain's CDR3 is CSARPGQGGAEAFF. CDR3 sequence (DNA): TGCAGTGCTCGACCGGGACAGGGAGGGGCTGAAGCTTTCTTT.